This TCR beta chain was observed in a study of breast tumors, draining lymph nodes, adjacent tissues (dated by TCRdb to 2016 to 2017). Some background on the complete study: In breast cancer patients, the study compared the TCR beta repertoires of tumor, adjacent nontumor tissue and axillary lymph nodes. The study aimed to assess the relationships and possible T-cell exchange between tumor, surrounding tissue and draining lymph node repertoires in human breast cancer.

This clonotype was detected many times. Its antigen is currently not known. There are no base qualities to consult, and no much larger clone falls within one base. The axillary draining lymph nodes of breast cancer patients were the source of the lymph node samples. Summary of the overall study and its limitations: A scenario in which most tumor T cells derive from the lymph node and then expand within tumor tissue was judged to be consistent with the data. The conclusion that tumor T cells originate in lymph nodes was framed as consistent with a hypothesis rather than directly demonstrated. Tumors showed preferential V and J gene usage, and their T-cell repertoire diversity fell below that of lymph nodes yet above that of nontumor tissue. The similarity between tumor and nontumor tissue repertoires was significantly greater in luminal-like breast cancer than in basal-like breast cancer.

CDR1 and CDR2, per the germline V gene, are ENHRY and SYGVKD. V and J are trimmed by 6 bases and 6 bases, and the gene matches miss 9 bases of the junction. Taken from cysteine to phenylalanine, the CDR3 has 15 residues. Kept here is only the CDR3 DNA, which spans 45 bases and is read in frame from base 1. The data were produced on an Illumina HiSeq 2000. Multiplex PCR amplification was used to build the TCR beta chain libraries. The amplified TCR beta chain products were analyzed by high-throughput sequencing. The raw public reads went through TCRdb reprocessing: fastp at Q25, MiXCR clone calling, in-frame beta chains kept. Every distinct CDR3 protein forms one entry, paired with its most common genes and DNA. For this sample the table gives under 250,000 distinct CDR3 sequences, of which approximately 30% were detected only once. Of the sample, roughly 1.3% is held by the ten largest clones.

Recombination joined TRBV10-3 with TRBJ2-1; 9 bases in between match TRBD2. This TCR was recovered from a female donor with breast cancer. Some clones in this sample may be carry-over from other donors' samples. Input material: axillary lymph node tissue. The DNA sequence follows: TGTGCCATCAGCGGATTAGCGGGAGCGGTCAATGAGCAGTTCTTC. The encoded protein is CAISGLAGAVNEQFF.